Presented here are 23 T cell receptor beta chains from one specimen sequenced in a study of blood T cell repertoires in COVID-19. TCRdb keeps only in-frame clones here, not all; method: immunoSEQ multiplex PCR. Here the sample spans 81,000 or so clones, about nine tenths being singletons. The sample comprised peripheral blood. The receptors come from a man in his 70s with active or convalescent COVID-19.

This sequence joins TRBV27 and TRBJ1-5; D is unresolved. The germline V gene has CDR1 MNHEY and CDR2 SMNVEV (reference sequence). The CDR3 spans 13 residues. V shed 3 bases and J shed 8 bases, with 11 bases lying between them. In nucleotides, the CDR3 is TGTGCCAGCAGTTTGGGCAATGCAAAGCCCCAGCATTTT. Translation: CASSLGNAKPQHF.

The chain couples TRBV11-2 to TRBJ1-6, with TRBD1 identical over 7 bases. V lost 6 bases to trimming and J lost 10 bases; unmatched junction nucleotides: 6. The germline CDR1 and CDR2 sequences are SGHAT and FQNNGV. The CDR3 spans 13 residues. The CDR3: CASRYRGDSPLHF. The DNA of the CDR3 is TGTGCCAGCAGGTACAGGGGAGACTCACCCCTCCACTTT. The complete variable domain, with remaining parts taken from reference TRBV11-2 and TRBJ1-6, reads EAGVAQSPRYKIIEKRQSVAFWCNPISGHATLYWYQQILGQGPKLLIQFQNNGVVDDSQLPKDRFSAERLKGVDSTLKIQPAKLEDSAVYLCASRYRGDSPLHFGNGTRLTVT.

In nucleotides, the CDR3 is TGTGCCAGCAGTCGGACAGGGCTGAATGAGCAGTACTTC. It encodes CASSRTGLNEQYF. The chain carries TRBV2 and TRBJ2-7; 8 nucleotides match TRBD1. With 5 bases clipped from V and 7 bases from J, the junction kept 7 bases outside the gene matches. Germline CDR1 SNHLY, CDR2 FYNNEI. This CDR3 has 13 residues.

Only one count was recorded for this clone. The rearrangement joins TRBV15 to TRBJ1-1; D perhaps matches TRBD1 (5 bases). V gave up 0 bases and J gave up 1 base, with 6 bases separating them. The CDR3 runs 14 residues. CDR1 and CDR2 from the germline V gene are LNHNV and YYDKDF (reference sequence). Written as DNA, the CDR3 is TGTGCCACCAGCAGAGAAGGACAGAACACTGAAGCTTTCTTT. Translation gives CATSREGQNTEAFF.

The chain has TRBV27 and TRBJ1-1, with D possibly TRBD1 on 6 matching bases. In germline, CDR1 is MNHEY, CDR2 SMNVEV (reference sequence). The CDR3 extends over 15 amino acids. The V gene lost 5 bases and the J gene lost 3 bases, with 16 bases spanning the gap. CDR3 region: CASSPRTAHDTEAFF. CDR3 sequence (DNA): TGTGCCAGCAGTCCCCGGACAGCCCATGACACTGAAGCTTTCTTT.

The V call is TRBV7-9, the J call TRBJ1-1; D possibly corresponds to TRBD1 (6 bases). V dropped 1 base and J dropped 3 bases, with 9 bases sitting between them. CDR3 length equals 14 residues. Looked up from germline, CDR1 is SEHNR and CDR2 is FQNEAQ (reference sequence). CDR3 in DNA: TGTGCCAGCAGCTTAGACAGGGTAGACACTGAAGCTTTCTTT. Protein product: CASSLDRVDTEAFF.

CDR3 residues: CASSPAGPETQYF. CDR3 nucleotides: TGTGCCAGCTCACCCGCAGGCCCGGAGACCCAGTACTTC. The rearrangement uses TRBV18 and TRBJ2-5; D remains unclear. There are 13 residues in the CDR3. The V gene lost 3 bases and the J gene lost 5 bases, with 10 bases spanning the gap. The germline V gene encodes CDR1 KGHSH and CDR2 LQKENI. The full variable domain, with the rest looked up from reference TRBV18 and TRBJ2-5, is NAGVMQNPRHLVRRRGQEARLRCSPMKGHSHVYWYRQLPEEGLKFMVYLQKENIIDESGMPKERFSAEFPKEGPSILRIQQVVRGDSAAYFCASSPAGPETQYFGPGTRLLVL.

The gene calls are TRBV5-4 and TRBJ2-1; 7 nucleotides align to TRBD2. Germline CDR1 SGHNT, CDR2 YYREEE (reference sequence). This CDR3 contains 15 residues. After removal of 2 bases from V and 5 bases from J, the junction contained 7 bases not matched to a gene. CDR3 sequence reads: CASSLRERGNNEQFF. The CDR3 DNA reads as TGTGCCAGCAGCTTAAGAGAGCGGGGAAACAATGAGCAGTTCTTC. Filled out from reference TRBV5-4 and TRBJ2-1, the complete variable domain reads ETGVTQSPTHLIKTRGQQVTLRCSSQSGHNTVSWYQQALGQGPQFIFQYYREEENGRGNFPPRFSGLQFPNYSSELNVNALELDDSALYLCASSLRERGNNEQFFGPGTRLTVL.

The chain employs TRBV11-2 and TRBJ1-1, with D hard to call. CDR1 is SGHAT and CDR2 is FQNNGV in the germline V gene. CDR3 length: 15 amino acids. Trimming pared 6 bases from V and 4 bases from J, leaving 18 bases between. Written as DNA, the CDR3 is TGTGCCAGCAGGGATTGGGCAGGCGGGTCCACTGAAGCTTTCTTT. Encoded protein: CASRDWAGGSTEAFF. Complete variable domain (other parts from reference TRBV11-2 and TRBJ1-1): EAGVAQSPRYKIIEKRQSVAFWCNPISGHATLYWYQQILGQGPKLLIQFQNNGVVDDSQLPKDRFSAERLKGVDSTLKIQPAKLEDSAVYLCASRDWAGGSTEAFFGQGTRLTVV.

In nucleotides, the CDR3 is TGTGCCAGCAGCCCCGGGGGGGGAGGAACTGAAGCTTTCTTT. Its protein product is CASSPGGGGTEAFF. The chain recombines TRBV9 with TRBJ1-1, with a possible D match to TRBD1 (5 bases). The CDR3 totals 14 residues. With 4 bases removed from V and 5 bases from J, the gap between germline ends came to 15 bases. Germline assignment: CDR1 SGDLS and CDR2 YYNGEE.

The CDR3 DNA sequence: TGCGCCAGCAGCCATGACAGGGGGCTTTCAACTAATGAAAAACTGTTTTTT. Its translation is CASSHDRGLSTNEKLFF. The chain joins TRBV4-3 to TRBJ1-4; 10 nucleotides match TRBD1. Germline lookup yields CDR1 LGHNA and CDR2 YSLEER. Trimming at V came to 3 bases and at J to 0 bases, leaving 4 bases not matched to a gene. The CDR3 length is 17 residues.

The chain has TRBV19 and TRBJ2-7, with 8 bases aligning to TRBD2. CDR1 and CDR2 (germline): LNHDA, SQIVND (reference sequence). The V and J ends lost 4 bases and 4 bases, in that order; junction bases with no gene match: 6. CDR3 length: 14 amino acids. This CDR3 is CASSNAGGPYEQYF. The CDR3 DNA sequence: TGTGCCAGTAGTAATGCGGGGGGCCCGTACGAGCAGTACTTC.

This clone has just one count. The chain employs TRBV28 and TRBJ1-4; D unresolved. V was trimmed by 7 bases and J by 8 bases, leaving 14 bases between them. The CDR3 runs 13 residues. Germline-derived CDR1 and CDR2 are MDHEN and SYDVKM. This CDR3 is CASISGSGEKLFF. DNA of the CDR3: TGTGCCAGCATTTCGGGTTCGGGGGAAAAACTGTTTTTT.

This chain connects TRBV7-8 to TRBJ2-7; TRBD1 matches 7 bases. Germline V gives CDR1 SGHVS, CDR2 FQNEAQ. This CDR3 contains 16 residues. With 2 bases clipped from V and 1 base from J, the junction kept 8 bases outside the gene matches. The DNA for the CDR3 is TGTGCCAGCAGCTTACCACAGGGGTTGCCATCCTACGAGCAGTACTTC. Translated: CASSLPQGLPSYEQYF. The full variable domain, its missing parts supplied by reference TRBV7-8 and TRBJ2-7, is GAGVSQSPRYKVAKRGQDVALRCDPISGHVSLFWYQQALGQGPEFLTYFQNEAQLDKSGLPSDRFFAERPEGSVSTLKIQRTQQEDSAVYLCASSLPQGLPSYEQYFGPGTRLTVT.

The J gene is TRBJ1-6, the V gene TRBV2; 9 bases match TRBD1. Germline CDR1 and CDR2: SNHLY and FYNNEI. The CDR3 extends over 14 amino acids. V lost 6 bases to trimming and J lost 8 bases; unmatched junction nucleotides: 5. The CDR3 sequence: CASRPDRGDSPLHF. CDR3 sequence (DNA): TGTGCCAGCAGACCGGACAGGGGTGATTCACCCCTCCACTTT.

V gene TRBV11-2 combines with J gene TRBJ1-5; D not certain. The germline V and J ends were trimmed by 1 base and 7 bases, with 8 bases remaining between them. The CDR3 loop spans 13 amino acids. The germline CDR1 and CDR2 sequences are SGHAT and FQNNGV. The CDR3 nucleotides are TGTGCCAGCAGCTTAGCTCGACTGCAGCCCCAGCATTTT. This translates into CASSLARLQPQHF. Full variable domain (remainder filled in from reference TRBV11-2 and TRBJ1-5): EAGVAQSPRYKIIEKRQSVAFWCNPISGHATLYWYQQILGQGPKLLIQFQNNGVVDDSQLPKDRFSAERLKGVDSTLKIQPAKLEDSAVYLCASSLARLQPQHFGDGTRLSIL.

The chain links TRBV6-1 to TRBJ2-7; tentatively, D is TRBD2 (7 bases). Germline loops: CDR1 MNHNS, CDR2 SASEGT. The length of the CDR3 is 17 residues. V gave up 1 base and J gave up 6 bases, with 22 bases separating them. CDR3 residues: CASSEDWGRGGYAEQYF. The DNA for the CDR3 is TGTGCCAGCAGTGAAGACTGGGGGCGCGGGGGCTACGCCGAGCAGTACTTC.

The V gene is TRBV29-1, the J gene TRBJ2-5; D not resolved. Germline CDR1 SQVTM, CDR2 ANQGSEA. This CDR3 has 13 amino acids. V dropped 2 bases and J dropped 1 base, with 8 bases sitting between them. This CDR3 reads CSVEISGQETQYF. CDR3 in DNA: TGCAGCGTTGAAATTTCGGGCCAAGAGACCCAGTACTTC.

The chain recombines TRBV24-1 with TRBJ1-3, with no clear D. V lost 7 bases to trimming and J lost 0 bases, with 6 bases between them. Germline CDR1 reads KGHDR; CDR2 reads SFDVKD. The CDR3 runs to 13 residues. CDR3 nucleotides: TGTGCCACCAGGGGCCACTCTGGAAACACCATATATTTT. Translated: CATRGHSGNTIYF.

This rearrangement joins TRBV13 to TRBJ1-6; maybe TRBD1 (6 bases). With 5 bases removed from V and 7 bases from J, the gap between germline ends came to 6 bases. Germline CDR1 and CDR2: PRHDT and FYEKMQ (reference sequence). The CDR3 is 12 residues long. CDR3 in DNA: TGTGCCAGCAGCCAGGGGAATTCACCCCTCCACTTT. Protein sequence: CASSQGNSPLHF.

This clone was recorded once. The V call is TRBV11-2, the J call TRBJ2-7, with 9 bases aligning to TRBD2. Trimming cost V 2 bases and J 4 bases; bases outside gene matches: 9. This CDR3 comprises 16 residues. The V gene's germline CDR1 is SGHAT and CDR2 FQNNGV. The DNA for the CDR3 is TGTGCCAGCAGCTTAAGAGGCGCGGGGGGGTGGTACGAGCAGTACTTC. Residues: CASSLRGAGGWYEQYF.

The chain combines TRBV7-9 with TRBJ1-5, with 7 bases that match TRBD1. CDR3 length: 15 residues. Germline V gene lookup returns CDR1 SEHNR and CDR2 FQNEAQ (reference sequence). J was trimmed by 0 bases and V by 6 bases; bases with no gene match: 5. CDR3 DNA sequence: TGTGCCAGCAGTCCCTCAGGGGGTAGCAATCAGCCCCAGCATTTT. Translated, it gives CASSPSGGSNQPQHF.

The gene calls are TRBV14 and TRBJ1-6, with D possibly TRBD1 on 5 matching bases. Germline CDR1 reads SGHDN; CDR2 reads FVKESK. The CDR3 contains 15 residues. Trimming pared 2 bases from V and 8 bases from J, leaving 13 bases between. The CDR3 DNA is TGTGCCAGCAGCCAATGGGGACTGAGGGATTCACCCCTCCACTTT. Translation gives CASSQWGLRDSPLHF.